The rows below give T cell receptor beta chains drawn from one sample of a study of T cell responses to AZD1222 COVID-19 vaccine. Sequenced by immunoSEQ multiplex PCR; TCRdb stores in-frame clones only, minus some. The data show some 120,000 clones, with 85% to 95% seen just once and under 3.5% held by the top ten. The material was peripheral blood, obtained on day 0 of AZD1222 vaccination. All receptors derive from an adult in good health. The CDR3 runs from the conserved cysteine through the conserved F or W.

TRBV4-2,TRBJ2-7,CASSQGVQGVGNEQYF
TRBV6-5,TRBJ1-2,CASMGQLYGYTF
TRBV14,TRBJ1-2,CASSHRLLTPGDGYTF
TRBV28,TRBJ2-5,CASSSKGWLIQETQYF
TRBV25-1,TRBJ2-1,CASRLAGGYNEQFF
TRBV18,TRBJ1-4,CASSPGTGDEKLFF
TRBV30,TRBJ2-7,CAWSLLGGSGIDEQYF
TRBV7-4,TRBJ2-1,CASRPGLAEVYNEQFF
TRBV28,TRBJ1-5,CASSPERVVGQPQHF
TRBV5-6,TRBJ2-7,CASSFPEASYEQYF
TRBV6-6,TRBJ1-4,CASSSSGNWGEKLFF
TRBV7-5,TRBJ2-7,CVRSSFSSSYEQYF
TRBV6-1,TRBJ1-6,CASSELGSSYNSPLHF
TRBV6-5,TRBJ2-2,CASSRTGAYTGELFF
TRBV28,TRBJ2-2,CASSLQPGGSFNTGELFF
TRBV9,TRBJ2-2,CASSPRPTNTGELFF
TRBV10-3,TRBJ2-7,CAIRETGTTYEQYF
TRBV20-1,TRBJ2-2,CSASQAGEYPGELFF
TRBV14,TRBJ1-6,CASSQDSPLHF
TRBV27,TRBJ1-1,CASSLWGKPAFF
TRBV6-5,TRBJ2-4,CASSYSSWEAEWQYF
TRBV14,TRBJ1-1,CASSQDGGPIEAFF
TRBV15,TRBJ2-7,CATSSYLLESYEQYF
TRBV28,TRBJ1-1,CASRPGQGTEAFF
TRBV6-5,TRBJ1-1,CANGDRGLNTEAFF
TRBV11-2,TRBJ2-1,CASSLGSGGYNEQFF
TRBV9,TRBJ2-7,CASSVAAGNSYEQYF
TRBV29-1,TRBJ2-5,CSVEGGGGSRETQYF
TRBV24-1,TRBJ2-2,CATRSTRRDTGELFF
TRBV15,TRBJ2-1,CATSRGGQGSDEQFF
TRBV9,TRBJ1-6,CASSVGGSYNSPLHF
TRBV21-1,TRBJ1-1,CASSKGRVNTEAFF
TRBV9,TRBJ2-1,CASSVTGTSVYNEQFF
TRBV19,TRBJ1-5,CASSIGRGNQPQHF
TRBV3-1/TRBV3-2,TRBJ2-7,CASSQEFFRGQDEQYF
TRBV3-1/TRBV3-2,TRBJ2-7,CASSLLTGPKRDEQYF
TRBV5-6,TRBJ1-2,CASSLGVEPYGYTF
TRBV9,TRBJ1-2,CASSVEGVGGYTF
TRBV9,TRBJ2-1,CASSVAESLNEQFF
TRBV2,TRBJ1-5,CASRRLNQPQHF
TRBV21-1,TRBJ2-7,CASSNQSKSADSTGTRFLEQYF
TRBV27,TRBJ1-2,CASSPGQGLFYGYTF
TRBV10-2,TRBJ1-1,CASNGGEGYTEAFF
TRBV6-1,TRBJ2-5,CASSGSAETQYF
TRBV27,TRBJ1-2,CASSLLSDRQRGDGYTF
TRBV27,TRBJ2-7,CASSLHHSYEQYF
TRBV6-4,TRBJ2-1,CASSDGLAGGYNEQFF
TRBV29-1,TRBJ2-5,CSVVWQGQETQYF
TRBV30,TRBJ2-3,CAWSGGLAGGSDTQYF
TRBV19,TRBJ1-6,CASRIHDTNSPLHF
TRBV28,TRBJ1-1,CASSYAGGAAFF